This entry lists 25 T cell receptor beta chains sequenced from one sample in a study of blood T cell repertoires in COVID-19. Assay used: immunoSEQ multiplex PCR; TCRdb lists only in-frame clones, some missing. The sample records about 300,000 clones, 85% being singletons. Source material: PBMCs or T cells enriched from blood (not recorded which). The receptor set was obtained from a woman between 45 and 60 years old who had recovered from COVID-19.

The CDR3 loop is CASSDQNEKLFF. The CDR3 DNA sequence: TGTGCCAGCAGTGATCAGAATGAAAAACTGTTTTTT. The chain combines TRBV2 with TRBJ1-4; D unresolved. The CDR3 totals 12 residues. Germline CDR1 and CDR2: SNHLY and FYNNEI. V dropped 3 bases and J dropped 5 bases, with 4 bases sitting between them.

V gene TRBV5-8 combines with J gene TRBJ1-3; the match to TRBD1 covers 7 bases. The CDR3 runs 14 residues. CDR1 SGHTS and CDR2 YDEGEE come from the germline V gene. J gave up 4 bases and V 5 bases, and 6 bases lay outside the gene matches. The DNA of the CDR3 is TGTGCCAGCAGTCGAGGGGGCCCAGGAAACACCATATATTTT. Translated: CASSRGGPGNTIYF.

The chain uses TRBV4-1 and TRBJ1-4; TRBD1 might be the D (6 bases). The CDR3 runs to 15 residues. Germline values: CDR1 MGHRA, CDR2 YSYEKL. Trimming stripped 3 bases from V and 2 bases from J, with 10 bases between. Written as DNA, the CDR3 is TGCGCCAGCAGCCATCAGGGGTCGACTAATGAAAAACTGTTTTTT. Translation: CASSHQGSTNEKLFF.

In nucleotides, the CDR3 is TGTGCCAGCAGTACAGGGGGCTACGAGCAGTACTTC. Translated, it gives CASSTGGYEQYF. The V gene is TRBV6-5, the J gene TRBJ2-7, with 8 bases that match TRBD1. This CDR3 has 12 residues. Per the germline V gene, CDR1 is MNHEY and CDR2 is SVGAGI. V was pared by 5 bases and J by 3 bases, with 0 bases of the junction left unmatched.

The genes are TRBV19 and TRBJ1-1; a weak D match, TRBD1 (5 bases). Trimming took 7 bases from V and 1 from J, leaving 13 bases between them. This CDR3 region has 14 residues. Germline values: CDR1 LNHDA, CDR2 SQIVND (reference sequence). Written as DNA, the CDR3 is TGTGCCAGTAAGGCAGGGACTACGAACACTGAAGCTTTCTTT. This sequence encodes CASKAGTTNTEAFF.

The chain links TRBV25-1 to TRBJ1-6; 7 bases are shared with TRBD1. V was clipped by 5 bases and J by 9 bases; unmatched bases: 10. The CDR3 contains 15 residues. Germline CDR1 is MGHDK and CDR2 is SYGVNS. CDR3 residues: CASSSPTGSGSPLHF. The CDR3 DNA reads TGTGCCAGCAGTAGCCCGACAGGGTCCGGTTCACCCCTCCACTTT. Full variable domain (remainder filled in from reference TRBV25-1 and TRBJ1-6): EADIYQTPRYLVIGTGKKITLECSQTMGHDKMYWYQQDPGMELHLIHYSYGVNSTEKGDLSSESTVSRIRTEHFPLTLESARPSHTSQYLCASSSPTGSGSPLHFGNGTRLTVT.

V gene TRBV2 combines with J gene TRBJ1-6; D gene uncertain. CDR3 size: 13 residues. Trimming cost V 8 bases and J 7 bases, with 12 bases left between them. Germline CDR1 SNHLY, CDR2 FYNNEI. CDR3 region: CASSSLFNSPLHF. CDR3 bases: TGTGCCAGCTCGTCCCTCTTCAATTCACCCCTCCACTTT.

This clone appeared once. The V call is TRBV28, the J call TRBJ2-7, with TRBD1 matching over 10 bases. Germline V gives CDR1 MDHEN, CDR2 SYDVKM. Trimming cost V 3 bases and J 3 bases; bases outside gene matches: 5. This CDR3 is 15 amino acids long. CDR3 nucleotide sequence: TGTGCCAGCAGTTTTGCCGGGACAGGGGTCTACGAGCAGTACTTC. It specifies CASSFAGTGVYEQYF. The variable domain in full, completed from reference TRBV28 and TRBJ2-7, reads DVKVTQSSRYLVKRTGEKVFLECVQDMDHENMFWYRQDPGLGLRLIYFSYDVKMKEKGDIPEGYSVSREKKERFSLILESASTNQTSMYLCASSFAGTGVYEQYFGPGTRLTVT.

The rearrangement uses TRBV11-2 and TRBJ1-5; TRBD1 agrees at 10 bases. Unmatched junction bases numbered 6, after V lost 1 base and J lost 3 bases. This CDR3 contains 17 residues. CDR1 is SGHAT, CDR2 FQNNGV, per germline. DNA of the CDR3: TGTGCCAGCAGCTTAGGTGCGGGACAGGGGAACAATCAGCCCCAGCATTTT. Protein: CASSLGAGQGNNQPQHF. The variable domain in full, completed from reference TRBV11-2 and TRBJ1-5, reads EAGVAQSPRYKIIEKRQSVAFWCNPISGHATLYWYQQILGQGPKLLIQFQNNGVVDDSQLPKDRFSAERLKGVDSTLKIQPAKLEDSAVYLCASSLGAGQGNNQPQHFGDGTRLSIL.

This sequence joins TRBV15 and TRBJ2-1; D not certain. The CDR3 loop spans 16 amino acids. Deletions cut 0 bases from V and 0 bases from J, with 9 bases between. Germline V CDR1 and CDR2: LNHNV, YYDKDF (reference sequence). The CDR3 here is CATSRDQAISYNEQFF. Written as DNA, the CDR3 is TGTGCCACCAGCAGAGATCAGGCAATCTCCTACAATGAGCAGTTCTTC.

The table lists this clone with many counts. This same CDR3 is encoded by further DNA sequences in the sample. The rearrangement joins TRBV5-4 to TRBJ2-3, with D possibly TRBD2 on 5 matching bases. The CDR3 totals 14 residues. Germline loops: CDR1 SGHNT, CDR2 YYREEE (reference sequence). Trimming took 2 bases from V and 1 from J, leaving 8 bases between them. The CDR3 nucleotides are TGTGCCAGCAGCTTACGGGGTGGCACAGATACGCAGTATTTT. Encoded protein: CASSLRGGTDTQYF.

The CDR3 loop is CAWSAWTSGGTDTQYF. In nucleotides, the CDR3 is TGTGCCTGGAGTGCCTGGACTAGCGGGGGGACAGATACGCAGTATTTT. The rearrangement links TRBV30 to TRBJ2-3, with TRBD2 identical over 14 bases. This CDR3 spans 16 amino acids. V dropped 1 base and J dropped 3; count of bases not matched to a gene: 3. CDR1 GTSNPN and CDR2 SVGIG come from the germline V gene (reference sequence).

The rearrangement uses TRBV11-1 and TRBJ2-5; TRBD1 matches at 7 bases. The V gene's germline CDR1 is SGHAT and CDR2 FQDESV (reference sequence). V lost 5 bases and J lost 5; bases outside the gene matches: 14. CDR3 length: 16 amino acids. The CDR3 protein is CASSTRTGLTLETQYF. CDR3 sequence (DNA): TGTGCCAGCAGCACCCGGACAGGCCTAACTCTGGAGACCCAGTACTTC.

This clone was recorded once. CDR3 protein: CASSFIRGEQFF. CDR3 DNA: TGTGCCAGCAGCTTTATAAGGGGTGAGCAGTTCTTC. The J gene is TRBJ2-1, the V gene TRBV5-4, with D maybe TRBD1 (5 bases). CDR3 length: 12 residues. Trimming removed 2 bases from V and 9 bases from J, with 9 bases in between. Germline CDR1 reads SGHNT; CDR2 reads YYREEE (reference sequence).

This clone was seen only once. The rearrangement links TRBV2 to TRBJ2-1; 11 bases agree with TRBD2. Germline values: CDR1 SNHLY, CDR2 FYNNEI. The CDR3 is made up of 14 amino acids. V lost 6 bases to trimming and J lost 9 bases; unmatched junction nucleotides: 7. CDR3 protein: CASRNSGGAGEQFF. DNA of the CDR3: TGTGCCAGCAGAAATAGCGGGGGGGCGGGTGAGCAGTTCTTC.

V is TRBV7-8 and J is TRBJ1-5, with 7 bases aligning to TRBD1. V was pared by 3 bases and J by 4 bases, with 6 bases of the junction left unmatched. The CDR3 covers 15 residues. Germline CDR1 is SGHVS and CDR2 is FQNEAQ. CDR3 amino acids: CASSFGGTENQPQHF. CDR3 bases: TGTGCCAGCAGCTTTGGGGGGACAGAAAATCAGCCCCAGCATTTT.

This sequence joins TRBV7-2 and TRBJ1-3; D might be TRBD1 (5 bases). The CDR3 is made up of 16 amino acids. V dropped 4 bases and J dropped 0 bases, with 13 bases sitting between them. The germline CDR1 and CDR2 sequences are SGHTA and FQGNSA. The CDR3 here is CASSSSTASSGNTIYF. In DNA, the CDR3 is TGTGCCAGCAGCTCATCGACAGCCAGCTCTGGAAACACCATATATTTT.

The CDR3 spells CASRYRGPGYGYTF. CDR3 DNA sequence: TGTGCCAGTAGATACAGGGGGCCGGGGTATGGCTACACCTTC. The genes are TRBV19 and TRBJ1-2; TRBD1 matches 9 bases. This CDR3 spans 14 amino acids. CDR1 and CDR2 (germline): LNHDA, SQIVND (reference sequence). After removal of 6 bases from V and 5 bases from J, the junction contained 7 bases not matched to a gene.

This clone is a singleton in its sample. The V and J genes are TRBV29-1 and TRBJ2-1; D gene ambiguous. The V end was cut by 7 bases, the J end by 6 bases, with 10 bases between. This CDR3 spans 11 amino acids. Germline CDR1 and CDR2: SQVTM and ANQGSEA. CDR3 coding DNA: TGCAGCGCCTCACTTCCCAATGAGCAGTTCTTC. This encodes CSASLPNEQFF.

The chain uses TRBV25-1 and TRBJ1-2, with 7 bases aligning to TRBD1. The CDR3 has 12 residues. The J segment lost 4 bases and the V segment lost 8 bases, leaving 4 bases of the junction unmatched. Germline V gives CDR1 MGHDK, CDR2 SYGVNS. CDR3 sequence (DNA): TGTGCCAGCTCGGGACAGCTCTATGGCTACACCTTC. The encoded protein is CASSGQLYGYTF.

This chain connects TRBV5-1 to TRBJ1-5; 7 bases align to TRBD1. The CDR3 is 14 amino acids. Germline V lookup: CDR1 SGHRS, CDR2 YFSETQ. The trim removed 2 bases at V and 2 bases at J, leaving 1 base unmatched. The CDR3 DNA reads TGCGCCAGCAGCTTAGGGGGCCGCAATCAGCCCCAGCATTTT. Protein: CASSLGGRNQPQHF.

The rearrangement links TRBV2 to TRBJ2-4, with D tentatively TRBD1 (6 bases). From germline, CDR1 is SNHLY and CDR2 FYNNEI. V lost 9 bases and J lost 2, with 8 bases in between. The CDR3 runs 12 residues. This CDR3 reads CARTGSKNIQYF. The CDR3 coding sequence is TGTGCCAGAACAGGGTCCAAAAACATTCAGTACTTC.

This chain uses TRBV5-1 with TRBJ1-4, with D tentatively TRBD1 (6 bases). Trimming pared 4 bases from V and 6 bases from J, leaving 13 bases between. Per germline, CDR1 SGHRS and CDR2 YFSETQ. The CDR3 has 14 residues. The CDR3 region has the DNA TGCGCCAGCAGCAAACAGGGTGGTGATGAAAAACTGTTTTTT. Protein product: CASSKQGGDEKLFF.

This clone was seen a few times. The V gene is TRBV5-1, the J gene TRBJ1-4; 8 bases fit TRBD1. CDR3 length: 16 amino acids. The junction had 9 bases not matched to a gene; V was cut back by 6 bases and J by 2 bases. Germline V lookup: CDR1 SGHRS, CDR2 YFSETQ. This CDR3 reads CASTRTGSGTNEKLFF. In DNA form, the CDR3 reads TGCGCCAGCACCAGGACAGGGTCTGGCACTAATGAAAAACTGTTTTTT.

The gene calls are TRBV19 and TRBJ1-2; TRBD1 is a possible D gene (6 bases). The CDR3 runs 14 residues. The germline gives CDR1 LNHDA, CDR2 SQIVND (reference sequence). V lost 9 bases and J 3 bases, leaving 17 bases between the germline ends. The CDR3 here is CASNRDTRDYGYTF. The CDR3 DNA sequence: TGTGCCAGCAACCGGGACACCAGGGACTATGGCTACACCTTC. The entire variable domain, with the rest obtained from reference TRBV19 and TRBJ1-2, is as follows: DGGITQSPKYLFRKEGQNVTLSCEQNLNHDAMYWYRQDPGQGLRLIYYSQIVNDFQKGDIAEGYSVSREKKESFPLTVTSAQKNPTAFYLCASNRDTRDYGYTFGSGTRLTVV.